Sequencing of this T cell receptor (beta chain) was carried out in a study of T cells in Graves' hyperthyroidism and ophthalmopathy (dated by TCRdb to between 2019 and 2020). With respect to the entire study: Peripheral blood was sampled at the time of initial diagnosis, prior to any treatment. A discovery cohort of around 98 patients, 43 with Graves' ophthalmopathy and approximately 55 with stable Graves' hyperthyroidism, was used to find distinguishing TCR V-J signatures. Prospective prediction of ophthalmopathy was tested in an independent validation cohort of under 20 hyperthyroidism patients and 15 to 17 patients who later progressed to ophthalmopathy. The 75 to 100 discovery patients were divided at random into training and test sets in a 7:3 ratio. Thyroid tissue and blood T-cell repertoires from six or seven Graves' hyperthyroidism patients were also compared in the study. Following sampling, methimazole starting at 30 mg daily was given to hyperthyroidism patients, and high-dose intravenous methylprednisolone was given to ophthalmopathy patients. TCR Vbeta CDR3 sequencing of approximately 140 peripheral blood samples (over 40 ophthalmopathy, under 80 hyperthyroidism and around 17 progressor patients) is reported in the paper. General study outcomes and caveats: A model built on a 13 V-J signature distinguished ophthalmopathy from stable hyperthyroidism, reaching around 87% sensitivity and approximately 83% specificity in cross-validation and 80%/75% in testing. In validation, the model predicted progression to ophthalmopathy with approximately 69% sensitivity and approximately 74% specificity, a median of about 6 months before onset. No statistical method was used to fix the sample size in advance, and group allocation was not hidden from the investigators. Blood samples also contained most of the expanded thyroid clonotypes (frequency above 0.001), which suggests that blood repertoires may reflect thyroid immune responses.

This clonotype occurred many times. Its antigen is currently not known. No base qualities exist here, and no much larger clone lies one base off it. The TCR beta CDR3 regions were amplified from RNA transcripts. The first round of RT-PCR for the TCR CDR3 was performed with the HTBI primer set and the Qiagen OneStep RT-PCR kit. Libraries were constructed in a second round of multiplex PCR, after which size selection and purification were carried out. The libraries were sequenced on an Illumina HiSeq2000 using paired-end 100 bp reads. In the original analysis: SOAPnuke was used to process the raw data, with reads discarded if the reads contained adapters or uncalled bases, had a mean Phred below 15, or lacked an exact constant-primer or identifier match. High-quality paired reads were merged using COPE v1.2.5, and each unique nucleotide sequence was defined as a clonotype. MiTCR v1.1 was used to align clonotypes to the IMGT TRBV, TRBD and TRBJ reference segments. The analysis was restricted to V-J combinations with a frequency above 0.0001, which together covered roughly 99% of the repertoires. The TCS score was defined as the ratio of F50 (clonal expansion) to E x V (chaos), calculated using BLOSUM62-based TCRdist between CDR3 peptides within each V-J. Welch's t-statistics and random forest reduced 500 to 550 V-J features to roughly 13, which were used in a naive Bayes classifier (R e1071). The public reads were run again by TCRdb, first through fastp at Q25 and then through MiXCR, and only productive beta chains were kept. Each record represents a unique CDR3 protein, reported with the most common genes and DNA among its rows. The authors' filters were not applied to this entry. The sample records more than 550,000 distinct CDR3 sequences, about 17% of which are singletons. Over 15% of the sample lies in the top ten.

V is clipped by 0 bases and J by 10 bases, and the sequence between their germline boundaries is 14 bases long. As encoded in the germline V gene, CDR1 is MGHRA while CDR2 is YSYEKL. The CDR3 spans 14 residues, from the cysteine through the phenylalanine. Of all the DNA, just the CDR3 is kept, 42 bases in frame from base 1. Hyperthyroidism patients were newly diagnosed, had a disease duration of under 2 months, and were aged 18 to 65 years. Any patient with an uncontrolled infection, another autoimmune disease, pregnancy or lactation was excluded. Diagnoses were established on the basis of clinical symptoms, serum thyroxine and TRAb, thyroid ultrasound, and orbital computed tomography. For progressor patients, blood was drawn at the first diagnosis of hyperthyroidism, before any ophthalmopathy symptoms had appeared. Ficoll-Paque density gradient centrifugation was used to isolate PBMCs from 8 to 10 ml of fresh peripheral blood. Patients classed as progressors first received a Graves' hyperthyroidism diagnosis and then went on to develop ophthalmopathy during follow-up. Total RNA was extracted using Trizol reagent, and RNA quality was assessed on an Agilent 2100 Bioanalyzer.

This receptor was obtained from a woman aged 45 to 65 with Graves' hyperthyroidism that later progressed to Graves' ophthalmopathy. The sample taken for sequencing was blood. Rearrangement joined TRBV4-1 to TRBJ2-3, with the D gene not clear enough to name. CDR3 protein: CASSQERRAEAQYF. The DNA sequence is given as TGCGCCAGCAGCCAAGAAAGGAGAGCCGAAGCGCAGTATTTT.